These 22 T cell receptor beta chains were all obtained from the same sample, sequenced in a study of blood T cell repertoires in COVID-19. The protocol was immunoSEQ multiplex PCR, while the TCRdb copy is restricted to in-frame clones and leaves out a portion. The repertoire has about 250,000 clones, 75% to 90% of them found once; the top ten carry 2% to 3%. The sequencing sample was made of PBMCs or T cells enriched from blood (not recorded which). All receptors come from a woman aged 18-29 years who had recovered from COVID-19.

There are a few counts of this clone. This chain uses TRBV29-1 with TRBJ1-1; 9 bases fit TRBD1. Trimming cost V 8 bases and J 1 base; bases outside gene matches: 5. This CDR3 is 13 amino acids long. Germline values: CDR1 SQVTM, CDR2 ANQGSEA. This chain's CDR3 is CSSGGQGNTEAFF. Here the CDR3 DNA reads TGCAGCTCCGGGGGACAGGGGAACACTGAAGCTTTCTTT.

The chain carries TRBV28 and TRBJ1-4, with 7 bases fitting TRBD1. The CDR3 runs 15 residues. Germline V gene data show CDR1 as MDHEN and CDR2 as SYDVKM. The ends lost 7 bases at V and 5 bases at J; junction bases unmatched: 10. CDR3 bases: TGTGCCAGCACCCCGCCGGGACAGCGGAATGAAAAACTGTTTTTT. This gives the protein CASTPPGQRNEKLFF.

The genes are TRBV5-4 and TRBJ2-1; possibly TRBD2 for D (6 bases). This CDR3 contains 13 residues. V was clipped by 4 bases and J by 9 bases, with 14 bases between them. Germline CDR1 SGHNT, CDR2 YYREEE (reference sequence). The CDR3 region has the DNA TGTGCCAGCAGCATGGATGGGGGGAGTGAGCAGTTCTTC. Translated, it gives CASSMDGGSEQFF.

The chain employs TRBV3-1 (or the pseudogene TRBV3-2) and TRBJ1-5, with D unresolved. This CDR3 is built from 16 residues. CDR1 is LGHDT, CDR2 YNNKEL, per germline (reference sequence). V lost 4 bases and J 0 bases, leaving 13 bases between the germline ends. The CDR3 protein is CASSPRRVNSNQPQHF. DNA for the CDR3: TGTGCCAGCAGCCCTCGGCGGGTTAATAGCAATCAGCCCCAGCATTTT.

CDR3 loop: CATSDSAGAQPQHF. DNA for the CDR3: TGTGCCACCAGTGATTCCGCGGGTGCTCAGCCCCAGCATTTT. V is TRBV24-1 and J is TRBJ1-5, with D unclear. The CDR3 has 14 residues. Germline V gene lookup returns CDR1 KGHDR and CDR2 SFDVKD. Trimming stripped 2 bases from V and 6 bases from J, with 10 bases between.

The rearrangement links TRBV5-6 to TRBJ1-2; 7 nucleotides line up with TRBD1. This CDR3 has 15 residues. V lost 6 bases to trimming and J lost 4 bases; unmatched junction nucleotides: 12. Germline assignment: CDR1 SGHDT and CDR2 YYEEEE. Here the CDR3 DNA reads TGTGCCAGCACCACATCCGGGACAGCAATCTATGGCTACACCTTC. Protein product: CASTTSGTAIYGYTF.

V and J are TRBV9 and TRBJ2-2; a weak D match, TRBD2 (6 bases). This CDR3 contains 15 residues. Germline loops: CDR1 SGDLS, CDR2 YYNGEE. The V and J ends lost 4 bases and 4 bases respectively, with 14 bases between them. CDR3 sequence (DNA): TGTGCCAGCAGCTCAGGAGGGAGTCTCACCGGGGAGCTGTTTTTT. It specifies CASSSGGSLTGELFF.

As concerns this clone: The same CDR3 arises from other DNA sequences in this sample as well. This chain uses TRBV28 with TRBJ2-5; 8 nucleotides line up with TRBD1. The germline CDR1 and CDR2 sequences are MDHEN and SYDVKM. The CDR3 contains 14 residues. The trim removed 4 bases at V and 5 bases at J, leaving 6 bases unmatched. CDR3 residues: CASSSTGVGETQYF. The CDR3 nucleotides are TGTGCCAGCAGTTCGACAGGGGTCGGGGAGACCCAGTACTTC. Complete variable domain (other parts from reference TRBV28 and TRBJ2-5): DVKVTQSSRYLVKRTGEKVFLECVQDMDHENMFWYRQDPGLGLRLIYFSYDVKMKEKGDIPEGYSVSREKKERFSLILESASTNQTSMYLCASSSTGVGETQYFGPGTRLLVL.

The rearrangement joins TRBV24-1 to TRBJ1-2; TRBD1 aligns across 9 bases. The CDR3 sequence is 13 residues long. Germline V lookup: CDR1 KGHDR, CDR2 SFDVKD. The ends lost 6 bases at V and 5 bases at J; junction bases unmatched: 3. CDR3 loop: CATSMDRGYGYTF. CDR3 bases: TGTGCCACCAGTATGGACAGGGGTTATGGCTACACCTTC.

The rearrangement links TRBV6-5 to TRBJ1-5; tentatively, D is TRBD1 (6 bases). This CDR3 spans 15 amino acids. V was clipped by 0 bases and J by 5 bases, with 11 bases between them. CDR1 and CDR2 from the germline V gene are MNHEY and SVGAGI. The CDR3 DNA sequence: TGTGCCAGCAGTTACTCGAAAGACAGGCATCAGCCCCAGCATTTT. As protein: CASSYSKDRHQPQHF.

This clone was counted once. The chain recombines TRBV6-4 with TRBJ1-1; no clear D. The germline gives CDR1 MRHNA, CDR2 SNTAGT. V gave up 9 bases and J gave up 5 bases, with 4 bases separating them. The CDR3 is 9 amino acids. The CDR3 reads CARLTEAFF. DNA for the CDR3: TGTGCCAGATTAACTGAAGCTTTCTTT.

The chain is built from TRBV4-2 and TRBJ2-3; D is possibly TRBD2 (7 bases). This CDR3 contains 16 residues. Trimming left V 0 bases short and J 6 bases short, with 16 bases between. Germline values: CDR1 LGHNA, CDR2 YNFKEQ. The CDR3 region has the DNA TGTGCCAGCAGCCAAGATCTCTCGGGGGGCCTCGATACGCAGTATTTT. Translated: CASSQDLSGGLDTQYF.

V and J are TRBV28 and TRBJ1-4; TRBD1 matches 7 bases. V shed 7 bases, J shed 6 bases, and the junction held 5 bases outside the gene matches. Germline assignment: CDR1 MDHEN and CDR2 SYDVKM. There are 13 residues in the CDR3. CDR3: CASTGGTDEKLFF. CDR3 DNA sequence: TGTGCCAGCACCGGAGGGACAGATGAAAAACTGTTTTTT.

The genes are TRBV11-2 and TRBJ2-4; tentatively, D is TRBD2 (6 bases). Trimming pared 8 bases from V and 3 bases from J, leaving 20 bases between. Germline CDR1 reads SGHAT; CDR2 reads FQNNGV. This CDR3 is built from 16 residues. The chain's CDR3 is CASSWPGVGDKNIQYF. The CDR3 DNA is TGTGCCAGCTCATGGCCGGGGGTAGGGGACAAAAACATTCAGTACTTC.

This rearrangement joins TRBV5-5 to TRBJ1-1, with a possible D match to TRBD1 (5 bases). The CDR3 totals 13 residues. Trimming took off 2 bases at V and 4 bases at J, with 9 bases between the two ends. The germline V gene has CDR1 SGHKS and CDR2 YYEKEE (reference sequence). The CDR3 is CASSFQGGTEAFF. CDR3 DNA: TGTGCCAGCAGCTTTCAGGGCGGCACTGAAGCTTTCTTT.

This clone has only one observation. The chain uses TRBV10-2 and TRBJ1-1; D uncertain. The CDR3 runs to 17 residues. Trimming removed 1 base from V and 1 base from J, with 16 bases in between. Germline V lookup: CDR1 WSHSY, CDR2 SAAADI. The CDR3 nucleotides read TGCGCCAGCAGTGAGTTACCCAACCCCACAAGGAACACTGAAGCTTTCTTT. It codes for CASSELPNPTRNTEAFF.

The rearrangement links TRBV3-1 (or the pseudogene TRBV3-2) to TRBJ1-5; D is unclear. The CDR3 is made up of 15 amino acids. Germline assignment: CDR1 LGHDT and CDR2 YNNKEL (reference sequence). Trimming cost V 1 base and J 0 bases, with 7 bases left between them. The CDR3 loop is CASSQGPISNQPQHF. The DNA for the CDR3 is TGTGCCAGCAGCCAAGGGCCCATTAGCAATCAGCCCCAGCATTTT.

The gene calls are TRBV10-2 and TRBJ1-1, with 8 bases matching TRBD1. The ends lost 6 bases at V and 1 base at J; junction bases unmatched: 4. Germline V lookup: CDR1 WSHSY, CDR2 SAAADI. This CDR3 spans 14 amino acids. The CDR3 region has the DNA TGCGCCAGCAGGGACAGGGACGGGAACACTGAAGCTTTCTTT. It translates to CASRDRDGNTEAFF.

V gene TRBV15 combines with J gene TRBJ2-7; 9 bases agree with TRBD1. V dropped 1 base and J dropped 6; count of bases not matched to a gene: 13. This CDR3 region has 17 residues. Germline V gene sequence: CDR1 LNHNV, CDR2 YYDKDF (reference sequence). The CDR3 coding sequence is TGTGCCACCAGCAGAGTTCCGGGACAGGGTAAGGGGGGCGAGCAGTACTTC. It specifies CATSRVPGQGKGGEQYF.

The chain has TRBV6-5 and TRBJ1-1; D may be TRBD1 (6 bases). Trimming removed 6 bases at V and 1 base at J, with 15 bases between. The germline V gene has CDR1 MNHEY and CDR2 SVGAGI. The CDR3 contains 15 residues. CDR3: CASSLFGGPNTEAFF. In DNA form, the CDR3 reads TGTGCCAGCAGCCTCTTCGGGGGGCCGAACACTGAAGCTTTCTTT.

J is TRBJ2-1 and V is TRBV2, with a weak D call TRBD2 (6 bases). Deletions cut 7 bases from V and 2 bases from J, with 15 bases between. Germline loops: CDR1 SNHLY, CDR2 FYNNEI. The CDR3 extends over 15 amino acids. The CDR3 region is CASTGDLPPYNEQFF. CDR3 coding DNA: TGTGCCAGCACCGGGGACTTGCCCCCCTACAATGAGCAGTTCTTC.

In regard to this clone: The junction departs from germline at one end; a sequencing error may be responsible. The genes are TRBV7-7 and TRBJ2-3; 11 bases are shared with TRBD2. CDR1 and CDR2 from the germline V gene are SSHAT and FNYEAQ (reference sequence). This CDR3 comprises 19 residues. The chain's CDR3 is CASSLPDIAGGPEEDTQYF. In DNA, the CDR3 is TGTGCTAGCAGCTTACCAGACATAGCGGGGGGGCCCGAGGAAGATACGCAGTATTTT.